Reported below is one TCR beta chain. Primers included in the PCR were 60 Vbeta and 13 Jbeta primers. Method: immunoSEQ multiplex PCR; TCRdb's copy keeps in-frame clones and lacks some. The sample consists of 200,000 to 250,000 clones, about 84% of them appearing once. CDR3 size: 16 residues. Between the trimmed V and J ends, which lost 2 bases and 5 bases, there was a span of 18 bases. Looked up from germline, CDR1 is MGHRA and CDR2 is YSYEKL. The data stem from a study of cytomegalovirus exposure and HLA in healthy donors. The chain recombines TRBV4-1 with TRBJ2-5; maybe TRBD2 (5 bases). Sequenced material: PBMCs. This TCR was sampled from a human donor in good health. Written as DNA, the CDR3 is TGCGCCAGCAGCCAACTAGGACTCCGGGCCGGCGAGACCCAGTACTTC. Protein: CASSQLGLRAGETQYF.